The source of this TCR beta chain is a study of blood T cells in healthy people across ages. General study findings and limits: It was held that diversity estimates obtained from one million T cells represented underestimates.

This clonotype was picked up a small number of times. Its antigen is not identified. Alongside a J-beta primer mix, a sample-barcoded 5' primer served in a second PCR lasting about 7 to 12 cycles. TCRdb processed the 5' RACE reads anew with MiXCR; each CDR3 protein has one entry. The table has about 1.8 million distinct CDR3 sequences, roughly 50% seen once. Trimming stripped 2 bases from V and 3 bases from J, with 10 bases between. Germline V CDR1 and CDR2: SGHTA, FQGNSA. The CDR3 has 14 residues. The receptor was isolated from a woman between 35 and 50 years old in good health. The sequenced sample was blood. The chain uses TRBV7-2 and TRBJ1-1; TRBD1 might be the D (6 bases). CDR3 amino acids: CASSLRSGDTEAFF. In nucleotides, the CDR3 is TGTGCCAGCAGCTTACGGTCAGGGGACACTGAAGCTTTCTTT.